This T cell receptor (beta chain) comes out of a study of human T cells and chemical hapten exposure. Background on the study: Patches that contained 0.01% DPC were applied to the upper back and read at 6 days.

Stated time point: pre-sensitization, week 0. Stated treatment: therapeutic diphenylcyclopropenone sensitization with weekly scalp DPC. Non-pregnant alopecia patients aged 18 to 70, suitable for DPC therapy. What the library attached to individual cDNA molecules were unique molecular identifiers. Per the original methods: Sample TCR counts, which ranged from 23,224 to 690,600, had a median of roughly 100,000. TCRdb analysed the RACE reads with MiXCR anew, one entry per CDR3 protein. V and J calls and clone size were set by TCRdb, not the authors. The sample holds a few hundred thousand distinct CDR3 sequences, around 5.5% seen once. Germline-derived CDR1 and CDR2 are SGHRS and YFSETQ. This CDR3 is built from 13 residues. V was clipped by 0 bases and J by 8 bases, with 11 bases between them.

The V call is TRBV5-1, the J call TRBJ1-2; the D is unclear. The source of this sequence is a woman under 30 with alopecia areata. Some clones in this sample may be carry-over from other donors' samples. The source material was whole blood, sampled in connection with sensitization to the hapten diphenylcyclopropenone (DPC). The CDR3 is CASSLGLERGYTF. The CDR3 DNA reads TGCGCCAGCAGCTTGGGCCTAGAGAGGGGCTACACCTTC.